This T cell receptor beta chain was profiled in a study of blood T cell repertoires in COVID-19. Cohort assignment relied on participant-reported clinical history. The repertoire was sequenced with immunoSEQ multiplex PCR; TCRdb's copy has only in-frame clones and lacks some. Here the sample spans 200,000 to 250,000 clones, 80% to 90% being singletons. The CDR3 covers 12 residues. Per germline, CDR1 SQVTM and CDR2 ANQGSEA. V was trimmed by 7 bases and J by 0 bases, leaving 7 bases between them. The chain links TRBV29-1 to TRBJ1-3; D unclear. The TCR originated in a woman between 45 and 65 years old who had been exposed to COVID-19. The sample consisted of PBMCs or T cells enriched from blood (not recorded which). The CDR3 here is CSGRSSGNTIYF. The CDR3 nucleotides are TGCAGCGGCCGGAGCTCTGGAAACACCATATATTTT.